This T cell receptor beta chain was captured in a study of Graves' ophthalmopathy and Graves' hyperthyroidism. Study background: The blood sample was drawn at first diagnosis and before any treatment.

In its sample, this clonotype was seen many times. Its antigen is undetermined. Moderate-to-severe activity, CAS ≥3, NOSPECS ≥4 and a duration under 3 months were seen in donors with ophthalmopathy. The diagnosis combined clinical symptoms, thyroxine, TRAb, thyroid ultrasound and orbital computed tomography scans. Regarding the study as a whole: Cross-validated, the 13-signature model showed 87.88%/81.08% sensitivity/specificity, and 80%/75% in the test set.

Amplification targeted the TCR beta CDR3 regions, with RNA transcripts as the source material. Second-round multiplex PCR followed a first-round RT-PCR using HTBI primers. TCRdb re-called the multiplex PCR reads with MiXCR, one entry per CDR3 protein. Among under 350,000 distinct CDR3 sequences listed, roughly a sixth were seen once. The receptor comes from an adult man with Graves' ophthalmopathy. The sequenced sample consisted of peripheral blood.

CDR3 sequence reads: CASSKPGPSYEQYF. CDR3 coding DNA: TGTGCCAGCAGCAAACCGGGCCCCTCCTACGAGCAGTACTTC. The V gene is TRBV7-2, the J gene TRBJ2-7; D gene uncertain. V lost 5 bases and J lost 0, with 11 bases in between. The CDR3 extends over 14 amino acids. Germline values: CDR1 SGHTA, CDR2 FQGNSA.